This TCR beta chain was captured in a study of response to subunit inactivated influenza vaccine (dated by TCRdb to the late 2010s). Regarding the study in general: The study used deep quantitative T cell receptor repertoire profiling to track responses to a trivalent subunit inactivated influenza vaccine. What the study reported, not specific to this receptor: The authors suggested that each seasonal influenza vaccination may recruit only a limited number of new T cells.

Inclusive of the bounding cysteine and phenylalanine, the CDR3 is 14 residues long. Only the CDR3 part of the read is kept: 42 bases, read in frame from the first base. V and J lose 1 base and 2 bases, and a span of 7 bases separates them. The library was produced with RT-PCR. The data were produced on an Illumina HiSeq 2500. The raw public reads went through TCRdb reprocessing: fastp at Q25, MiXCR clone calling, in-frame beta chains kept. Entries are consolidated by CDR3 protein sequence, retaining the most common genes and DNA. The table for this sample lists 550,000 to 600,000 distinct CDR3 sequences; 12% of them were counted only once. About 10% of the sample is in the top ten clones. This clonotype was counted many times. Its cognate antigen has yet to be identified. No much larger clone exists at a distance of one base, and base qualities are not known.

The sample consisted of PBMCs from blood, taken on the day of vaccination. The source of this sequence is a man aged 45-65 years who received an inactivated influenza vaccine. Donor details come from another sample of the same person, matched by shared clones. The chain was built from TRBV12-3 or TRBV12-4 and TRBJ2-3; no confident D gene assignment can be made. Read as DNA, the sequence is TGTGCCAGCAGTTTAGGCGGTAACACAGATACGCAGTATTTT. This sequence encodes CASSLGGNTDTQYF.